These T cell receptor beta chains were read from a single sample in a study of blood T cell repertoires in COVID-19. The repertoire was sequenced with immunoSEQ multiplex PCR; TCRdb's copy has only in-frame clones and lacks some. This table holds some 370,000 clones, around 90% found once. What was sequenced was peripheral blood. These receptors were taken from a man aged 18 to 35 with active or convalescent COVID-19. The CDR3 runs from the conserved cysteine through the conserved F or W. A D gene is named only where the DNA matches it firmly. The size of a clone is reported for some rows only, either as once, few or many, or as a class for expanded clones.

v_gene: TRBV29-1
abundance: few
d_gene: TRBD1
j_gene: TRBJ2-7
CDR3aa: CSVERGPNRCNYEQYF
CDR3nt: TGCAGCGTTGAAAGGGGGCCCAACAGGTGTAACTACGAGCAGTACTTC

v_gene: TRBV6-6
abundance: NA
d_gene: NA
j_gene: TRBJ1-3
CDR3aa: CASSSAVGRSGNTIYF
CDR3nt: TGTGCCAGCAGTTCCGCCGTGGGGCGCTCTGGAAACACCATATATTTT

v_gene: TRBV5-6
abundance: NA
d_gene: TRBD1
j_gene: TRBJ1-6
CDR3aa: CASSLTTGAYNSPLHF
CDR3nt: TGTGCCAGCAGCTTGACTACAGGGGCCTATAATTCACCCCTCCACTTT

v_gene: TRBV24-1
abundance: NA
d_gene: NA
j_gene: TRBJ1-2
CDR3aa: CATSDFGNNYGYTF
CDR3nt: TGTGCCACCAGTGATTTCGGGAATAACTATGGCTACACCTTC

v_gene: TRBV11-3
abundance: NA
d_gene: NA
j_gene: TRBJ2-6
CDR3aa: CASSPTSTANVLTF
CDR3nt: TGTGCCAGCAGCCCGACTTCTACGGCCAACGTCCTGACTTTC

v_gene: TRBV6-1
abundance: NA
d_gene: TRBD2
j_gene: TRBJ2-1
CDR3aa: CASSEGLAGVLDEQFF
CDR3nt: TGTGCCAGCAGTGAAGGACTAGCGGGAGTCCTCGATGAGCAGTTCTTC

v_gene: TRBV29-1
abundance: NA
d_gene: NA
j_gene: TRBJ1-2
CDR3aa: CSAQPDSNYGYTF
CDR3nt: TGCAGCGCCCAGCCGGACAGCAACTATGGCTACACCTTC

v_gene: TRBV6-2/TRBV6-3
abundance: once
d_gene: NA
j_gene: TRBJ1-6
CDR3aa: CASSYSSNSPLHF
CDR3nt: TGTGCCAGCAGTTACTCCTCGAATTCACCCCTCCACTTT

v_gene: TRBV10-3
abundance: few
d_gene: NA
j_gene: TRBJ1-1
CDR3aa: CAIHDSVEGTEAFF
CDR3nt: TGTGCCATCCACGATTCGGTAGAGGGCACTGAAGCTTTCTTT

v_gene: TRBV4-2
abundance: NA
d_gene: NA
j_gene: TRBJ1-1
CDR3aa: CASSQVTGLNTEAFF
CDR3nt: TGTGCCAGCAGCCAAGTAACTGGGCTGAACACTGAAGCTTTCTTT

v_gene: TRBV2
abundance: NA
d_gene: NA
j_gene: TRBJ2-3
CDR3aa: CASANWTPRTDTQYF
CDR3nt: TGTGCCAGCGCCAATTGGACTCCTCGCACAGATACGCAGTATTTT

v_gene: TRBV2
abundance: NA
d_gene: NA
j_gene: TRBJ1-1
CDR3aa: CASSTTGNTEAFF
CDR3nt: TGTGCCAGCAGTACAACAGGGAACACTGAAGCTTTCTTT

v_gene: TRBV11-2
abundance: once
d_gene: TRBD2
j_gene: TRBJ2-1
CDR3aa: CASSLSAGGWNEQFF
CDR3nt: TGTGCCAGCAGCTTATCTGCGGGGGGGTGGAATGAGCAGTTCTTC

v_gene: TRBV3-1/TRBV3-2
abundance: NA
d_gene: NA
j_gene: TRBJ1-1
CDR3aa: CASSQKLRMENTEAFF
CDR3nt: TGTGCCAGCAGCCAAAAGCTGAGGATGGAGAACACTGAAGCTTTCTTT

v_gene: TRBV4-3
abundance: once
d_gene: TRBD1
j_gene: TRBJ1-1
CDR3aa: CASSRGRNTEAFF
CDR3nt: TGCGCCAGCTCCAGGGGGAGAAACACTGAAGCTTTCTTT

v_gene: TRBV4-1
abundance: NA
d_gene: NA
j_gene: TRBJ1-3
CDR3aa: CASSQEVTTGSSGNTIYF
CDR3nt: TGCGCCAGCAGCCAAGAGGTGACCACAGGGTCCTCTGGAAACACCATATATTTT

v_gene: TRBV4-1
abundance: NA
d_gene: TRBD1
j_gene: TRBJ1-5
CDR3aa: CASSQGPTGGVLSAQHF
CDR3nt: TGCGCCAGCAGCCAAGGGCCGACAGGGGGCGTCCTTTCAGCCCAGCATTTT

v_gene: TRBV5-1
abundance: NA
d_gene: TRBD1
j_gene: TRBJ1-1
CDR3aa: CASSAIPTGPTEAFF
CDR3nt: TGCGCCAGCAGCGCTATCCCGACAGGGCCCACTGAAGCTTTCTTT

v_gene: TRBV4-1
abundance: NA
d_gene: TRBD1
j_gene: TRBJ1-2
CDR3aa: CASSQVGQGIQESGYTF
CDR3nt: TGCGCCAGCAGCCAAGTGGGACAGGGAATACAAGAGAGCGGCTACACCTTC

v_gene: TRBV24-1
abundance: NA
d_gene: NA
j_gene: TRBJ2-1
CDR3aa: CATSRGSSNEQFF
CDR3nt: TGTGCCACCAGTCGCGGCTCCAGCAATGAGCAGTTCTTC

v_gene: TRBV6-5
abundance: NA
d_gene: NA
j_gene: TRBJ1-1
CDR3aa: CASRPGDTEAFF
CDR3nt: TGTGCCAGCAGGCCGGGGGACACTGAAGCTTTCTTT

v_gene: TRBV4-2
abundance: NA
d_gene: TRBD1
j_gene: TRBJ2-1
CDR3aa: CASSQGQGRFF
CDR3nt: TGTGCCAGCAGCCAAGGACAGGGACGGTTCTTC

v_gene: TRBV28
abundance: NA
d_gene: NA
j_gene: TRBJ1-2
CDR3aa: CASSLPGVLGGYTF
CDR3nt: TGTGCCAGCAGTTTACCAGGGGTGCTCGGCGGCTACACCTTC

v_gene: TRBV2
abundance: NA
d_gene: TRBD2
j_gene: TRBJ2-1
CDR3aa: CASRGTSSDNEQFF
CDR3nt: TGTGCCAGCAGGGGGACTAGCTCCGACAATGAGCAGTTCTTC

v_gene: TRBV5-1
abundance: NA
d_gene: NA
j_gene: TRBJ2-7
CDR3aa: CASSPLTGGQEQYF
CDR3nt: TGCGCCAGCAGCCCTCTCACCGGGGGGCAGGAGCAGTACTTC

v_gene: TRBV7-2
abundance: NA
d_gene: TRBD1
j_gene: TRBJ2-3
CDR3aa: CASSTRTGASDTQYF
CDR3nt: TGTGCCAGCAGCACACGGACAGGGGCATCAGATACGCAGTATTTT

v_gene: TRBV27
abundance: NA
d_gene: NA
j_gene: TRBJ2-7
CDR3aa: CASSLGAAYEQYF
CDR3nt: TGTGCCAGCAGTTTAGGGGCAGCCTACGAGCAGTACTTC

v_gene: TRBV6-5
abundance: NA
d_gene: NA
j_gene: TRBJ1-1
CDR3aa: CASSPPGSMNTEAFF
CDR3nt: TGTGCCAGCAGTCCCCCAGGGTCAATGAACACTGAAGCTTTCTTT

v_gene: TRBV7-2
abundance: NA
d_gene: TRBD1
j_gene: TRBJ2-7
CDR3aa: CASSSSPGQGSYEQYF
CDR3nt: TGTGCCAGCAGCTCATCGCCGGGACAGGGCTCCTACGAGCAGTACTTC

v_gene: TRBV4-1
abundance: NA
d_gene: NA
j_gene: TRBJ1-1
CDR3aa: CASSDRQVNTEAFF
CDR3nt: TGCGCCAGCAGCGATCGACAGGTTAACACTGAAGCTTTCTTT